Presented here are 32 T cell receptor beta chains from one specimen sequenced in a study of T-cell memory formation after mild COVID-19. TCRdb reprocessed the 5' RACE reads with MiXCR, giving one entry per CDR3 protein. Of hundreds of thousands of distinct CDR3 sequences detected, less than 20% appear once; the ten largest clones hold around 20%. The sample comprised PBMCs or a T cell subset sorted from them (not recorded which). These receptors were taken from a man younger than 35 who had mild COVID-19 (a few samples of this study predate the infection). Cell type and time point are not known.

V and J are TRBV7-2 and TRBJ1-2; possible D gene TRBD1, 6 bases. The CDR3 is 15 amino acids. The V gene lost 1 base and the J gene lost 6 bases, with 15 bases spanning the gap. Germline V gives CDR1 SGHTA, CDR2 FQGNSA. The CDR3, as DNA: TGTGCCAGCAGCTTAGAAGGGGGGAGGTACGATGGCTACACCTTC. It translates to CASSLEGGRYDGYTF.

The CDR3 spells CASSPSSEGELFF. The DNA of the CDR3 is TGTGCCAGCAGCCCTTCTAGCGAAGGGGAGCTGTTTTTT. The chain links TRBV7-6 to TRBJ2-2, with a possible D match to TRBD2 (6 bases). CDR3 length equals 13 residues. The V and J ends lost 5 bases and 8 bases respectively, with 12 bases between them. CDR1 and CDR2 from the germline V gene are SGHVS and FNYEAQ.

This clonotype was observed a handful of times. The V call is TRBV6-2 or TRBV6-3, the J call TRBJ2-1; the D is unclear. The CDR3 is 12 amino acids. With 2 bases removed from V and 10 bases from J, the gap between germline ends came to 9 bases. Looked up from germline, CDR1 is MNHEY and CDR2 is SVGEGT. CDR3 nucleotide sequence: TGTGCCAGCAGTTACCCTCTGGCCGAGCAGTTCTTC. Residues: CASSYPLAEQFF.

There are many counts of this clonotype. V and J are TRBV5-1 and TRBJ2-1, with D maybe TRBD1 (6 bases). V dropped 5 bases and J dropped 1 base, with 10 bases sitting between them. CDR3 length: 14 amino acids. Germline V gene data show CDR1 as SGHRS and CDR2 as YFSETQ. This CDR3 reads CASRRDTSYNEQFF. CDR3 DNA: TGCGCCAGCAGAAGGGACACGTCCTACAATGAGCAGTTCTTC.

This clonotype came up a few times. The genes are TRBV15 and TRBJ2-1; 8 bases line up with TRBD2. Germline V gene data show CDR1 as LNHNV and CDR2 as YYDKDF (reference sequence). This CDR3 spans 16 amino acids. Trimming cost V 3 bases and J 6 bases; bases outside gene matches: 10. DNA of the CDR3: TGTGCCACCAGCAGCCCGAGGGGCGGGGGGTTCAATGAGCAGTTCTTC. It yields the protein CATSSPRGGGFNEQFF.

The CDR3 nucleotides read TGTGCCTGGACGACAGGAACCTACAATGAGCAGTTCTTC. Protein: CAWTTGTYNEQFF. The chain carries TRBV30 and TRBJ2-1; D is possibly TRBD1 (6 bases). The V gene's germline CDR1 is GTSNPN and CDR2 SVGIG (reference sequence). V was shortened by 4 bases and J by 2 bases, with 9 bases between the two germline ends. CDR3 length: 13 residues.

Turning to this clonotype: This clone may be a read error of a much larger clone one base away. This chain joins TRBV5-6 and TRBJ1-2; D is possibly TRBD1 (6 bases). The CDR3 spans 15 residues. Trimming left V 3 bases short and J 4 bases short, with 16 bases between. CDR1 is SGHDT, CDR2 YYEEEE, per germline. The chain's CDR3 is CASSSGHGVPYGYTF. Here the CDR3 DNA reads TGTGCCAGCAGCTCGGGACATGGGGTACCCTATGGCTACACCTTC. Drawing the rest from reference TRBV5-6 and TRBJ1-2, the complete variable domain is DAGVTQSPTHLIKTRGQQVTLRCSPKSGHDTVSWYQQALGQGPQFIFQYYEEEERQRGNFPDRFSGHQFPNYSSELNVNALLLGDSALYLCASSSGHGVPYGYTFGSGTRLTVV.

This rearrangement joins TRBV12-3 or TRBV12-4 to TRBJ1-2; 8 nucleotides line up with TRBD1. With 5 bases clipped from V and 8 bases from J, the junction kept 10 bases outside the gene matches. The CDR3 covers 14 residues. In nucleotides, the CDR3 is TGTGCCAGCAGTCGCGGACAGGGAACTTGGGGCTACACCTTC. Translation: CASSRGQGTWGYTF.

This clonotype has just a few counts. V usage is TRBV10-3 and J usage is TRBJ2-7, with a possible D match to TRBD2 (6 bases). The germline V and J ends were trimmed by 10 bases and 5 bases, with 15 bases remaining between them. Germline CDR1 reads ENHRY; CDR2 reads SYGVKD. This CDR3 is 12 amino acids long. This CDR3 reads CAKPTGSDEQYV. CDR3 sequence (DNA): TGTGCCAAACCTACCGGGAGTGACGAGCAGTACGTC.

This clonotype was found a few times. The chain has TRBV4-1 and TRBJ2-7, with unresolved D. Trimming stripped 0 bases from V and 8 bases from J, with 8 bases between. This CDR3 is 12 amino acids long. From germline, CDR1 is MGHRA and CDR2 YSYEKL. CDR3 sequence reads: CASSQDLGKQYF. The CDR3 DNA follows: TGCGCCAGCAGCCAAGATTTGGGGAAGCAGTACTTC.

This clonotype turned up a few times. This chain connects TRBV14 to TRBJ1-4, with D perhaps TRBD1 (6 bases). Germline CDR1 SGHDN, CDR2 FVKESK. This CDR3 is built from 15 residues. V was pared by 0 bases and J by 10 bases, with 15 bases between. The CDR3 DNA is TGTGCCAGCAGCCAAGACAGGGGATCGTACGGAAAACTGTTTTTT. It is translated as CASSQDRGSYGKLFF.

There are a few counts of this clonotype. The gene calls are TRBV2 and TRBJ1-4; weak D call: TRBD1 (5 bases). The CDR3 has 13 amino acids. Between the trimmed V and J ends, which lost 7 bases and 7 bases, there was a span of 13 bases. The germline gives CDR1 SNHLY, CDR2 FYNNEI. CDR3 bases: TGTGCCAGCATGAGGGGATCTGGTGAAAAACTGTTTTTT. It is translated as CASMRGSGEKLFF.

The rearrangement links TRBV20-1 to TRBJ1-1; unclear D gene. The V and J ends lost 8 bases and 0 bases respectively, with 4 bases between them. The CDR3 runs 10 residues. The germline gives CDR1 DFQATT, CDR2 SNEGSKA (reference sequence). Written as DNA, the CDR3 is TGCAGTCCCATGAACACTGAAGCTTTCTTT. This translates into CSPMNTEAFF.

The chain employs TRBV29-1 and TRBJ1-1; D not resolved. The CDR3 is 13 residues long. The V end was cut by 3 bases, the J end by 0 bases, with 8 bases between. Germline CDR1 is SQVTM and CDR2 is ANQGSEA. This CDR3 reads CSVERVMNTEAFF. In DNA form, the CDR3 reads TGCAGCGTTGAGAGGGTTATGAACACTGAAGCTTTCTTT.

The sample holds a few counts of this clonotype. The chain combines TRBV2 with TRBJ2-1; D uncertain. Per germline, CDR1 SNHLY and CDR2 FYNNEI. The CDR3 length is 15 residues. Trimming left V 3 bases short and J 0 bases short, with 9 bases between. CDR3 in amino acids: CASSESQSSYNEQFF. DNA of the CDR3: TGTGCCAGCAGTGAGAGTCAGAGCTCCTACAATGAGCAGTTCTTC.

The chain carries TRBV6-1 and TRBJ1-2; D is unresolved. The germline V gene encodes CDR1 MNHNS and CDR2 SASEGT. The CDR3 has 13 amino acids. Trimming stripped 1 base from V and 4 bases from J, with 7 bases between. CDR3 bases: TGTGCCAGCAGTGAAGACGGGGTCTATGGCTACACCTTC. It specifies CASSEDGVYGYTF.

In its sample, this clonotype was seen a few times. This rearrangement joins TRBV11-2 to TRBJ1-2, with TRBD1 as a possible D gene (5 bases). The germline V gene has CDR1 SGHAT and CDR2 FQNNGV. Deletions cut 6 bases from V and 4 bases from J, with 15 bases between. This CDR3 is 14 amino acids long. CDR3 protein: CASRLTGTVYGYTF. CDR3 nucleotides: TGTGCCAGCAGACTTACCGGGACCGTCTATGGCTACACCTTC.

This rearrangement joins TRBV7-9 to TRBJ2-7; TRBD1 agrees at 7 bases. This CDR3 is built from 15 residues. Germline assignment: CDR1 SEHNR and CDR2 FQNEAQ (reference sequence). Unmatched junction bases numbered 11, after V lost 4 bases and J lost 5 bases. For the CDR3, the DNA is TGTGCCAGCAGCTCCGGGACAGCCTTTGGGGACGAGCAGTACTTC. Translation gives CASSSGTAFGDEQYF.

In its sample, this clonotype was seen a few times. V is TRBV5-6 and J is TRBJ2-7; no clear D gene. Trimming left V 0 bases short and J 6 bases short, with 10 bases between. The CDR3 extends over 13 amino acids. Germline CDR1 is SGHDT and CDR2 is YYEEEE. The CDR3 is CASSLGQSFEQYF. CDR3 DNA: TGTGCCAGCAGCTTGGGGCAGTCTTTCGAGCAGTACTTC.

The chain couples TRBV28 to TRBJ1-5, with 7 bases fitting TRBD1. The CDR3 covers 17 residues. Germline V gene lookup returns CDR1 MDHEN and CDR2 SYDVKM. V was clipped by 5 bases and J by 0 bases; unmatched bases: 10. The CDR3 DNA reads TGTGCCAGCAGTCTCCCGGGAGGGACAGATAGCAATCAGCCCCAGCATTTT. This codes for CASSLPGGTDSNQPQHF.

The rearrangement joins TRBV18 to TRBJ2-7; no firm D call. Germline V lookup: CDR1 KGHSH, CDR2 LQKENI. V dropped 3 bases and J dropped 2 bases, with 11 bases sitting between them. CDR3 length: 14 residues. This chain's CDR3 is CASSPPMEPYEQYV. Here the CDR3 DNA reads TGTGCCAGCTCACCCCCGATGGAACCCTACGAGCAGTACGTC.

This rearrangement joins TRBV20-1 to TRBJ1-2, with a weak D call TRBD1 (5 bases). V lost 2 bases and J 2 bases, leaving 18 bases between the germline ends. Germline V gene sequence: CDR1 DFQATT, CDR2 SNEGSKA (reference sequence). The CDR3 totals 16 residues. CDR3 protein: CSARSRGGGRNYGYTF. The CDR3 DNA follows: TGCAGTGCTAGATCTAGGGGTGGGGGAAGGAACTATGGCTACACCTTC.

At least ten counts were recorded for this clonotype. The chain carries TRBV6-5 and TRBJ1-1; perhaps TRBD1 as D (5 bases). The germline V gene has CDR1 MNHEY and CDR2 SVGAGI. V lost 7 bases to trimming and J lost 1 base, with 16 bases between them. The CDR3 covers 15 residues. The CDR3 here is CASIPGGSPNTEAFF. The CDR3 nucleotides read TGTGCCAGCATCCCCGGGGGGAGCCCGAACACTGAAGCTTTCTTT.

The chain carries TRBV7-9 and TRBJ1-2; D is ambiguous. From germline, CDR1 is SEHNR and CDR2 FQNEAQ (reference sequence). Trimming took off 5 bases at V and 7 bases at J, with 8 bases between the two ends. The CDR3 spans 11 residues. As DNA, the CDR3 is TGTGCCAGCAGCGCGGAGCGTGGCTACACCTTC. This encodes CASSAERGYTF.

This clonotype occurred a few times. The rearrangement joins TRBV5-1 to TRBJ2-3, with a tentative D call TRBD1 (5 bases). V dropped 4 bases and J dropped 0 bases, with 15 bases sitting between them. Germline V gene lookup returns CDR1 SGHRS and CDR2 YFSETQ. CDR3 size: 16 residues. CDR3 sequence reads: CASSPLGRRSTDTQYF. For the CDR3, the DNA is TGCGCCAGCAGCCCCCTGGGGCGGCGTAGCACAGATACGCAGTATTTT.

The rearrangement links TRBV14 to TRBJ2-1; 11 bases align to TRBD2. V shed 4 bases and J 4 bases; nucleotides not matched to a gene: 6. Per germline, CDR1 SGHDN and CDR2 FVKESK. This CDR3 spans 16 amino acids. The CDR3 nucleotides are TGTGCCAGCAGCCGGGAGACTAGCGGGGTTTACAATGAGCAGTTCTTC. Its translation is CASSRETSGVYNEQFF.

The chain has TRBV20-1 and TRBJ2-5; TRBD2 agrees at 12 bases. J gave up 4 bases and V 6 bases, and 3 bases lay outside the gene matches. From germline, CDR1 is DFQATT and CDR2 SNEGSKA (reference sequence). There are 13 residues in the CDR3. The CDR3 here is CSARLAGVETQYF. In DNA, the CDR3 is TGCAGTGCCCGACTAGCGGGGGTAGAGACCCAGTACTTC.

The chain links TRBV20-1 to TRBJ2-3; TRBD2 matches at 8 bases. The V segment lost 3 bases and the J segment 6 bases; nucleotides outside the gene matches: 8. This CDR3 spans 14 amino acids. CDR1 is DFQATT and CDR2 is SNEGSKA in the germline V gene (reference sequence). CDR3 bases: TGCAGTGCTAGCCAGGCGGGGGGCCGTGATACGCAGTATTTT. This codes for CSASQAGGRDTQYF.

This rearrangement joins TRBV12-3 or TRBV12-4 to TRBJ1-4, with 8 bases matching TRBD1. The CDR3 spans 13 residues. J was trimmed by 7 bases and V by 5 bases; bases with no gene match: 3. The CDR3 DNA is TGTGCCAGCAGTCAGGGGGCTAGTGAAAAACTGTTTTTT. As protein: CASSQGASEKLFF.

This clonotype was seen many times. V and J are TRBV30 and TRBJ2-2; no reliable D call. Per germline, CDR1 GTSNPN and CDR2 SVGIG (reference sequence). There are 11 residues in the CDR3. Trimming took off 5 bases at V and 7 bases at J, with 8 bases between the two ends. The CDR3 bases are TGTGCCTGGGCGGTGGGCGGGGAGCTGTTTTTT. This codes for CAWAVGGELFF.

This sequence joins TRBV5-1 and TRBJ2-7; 7 positions agree with TRBD2. Per the germline V gene, CDR1 is SGHRS and CDR2 is YFSETQ. Unmatched junction bases numbered 6, after V lost 4 bases and J lost 5 bases. This CDR3 contains 13 residues. CDR3: CASSPGGLHEQYF. The CDR3 nucleotides are TGCGCCAGCAGCCCGGGGGGACTGCACGAGCAGTACTTC.

The chain links TRBV7-9 to TRBJ2-7; 10 bases agree with TRBD1. CDR1 and CDR2 (germline): SEHNR, FQNEAQ (reference sequence). V lost 5 bases, J lost 4 bases, and 8 bases stayed unmatched. The CDR3 extends over 15 amino acids. CDR3 protein: CASSPGQGRGYEQYV. For the CDR3, the DNA is TGTGCCAGCAGCCCGGGACAGGGGCGTGGGTACGAGCAGTACGTC.